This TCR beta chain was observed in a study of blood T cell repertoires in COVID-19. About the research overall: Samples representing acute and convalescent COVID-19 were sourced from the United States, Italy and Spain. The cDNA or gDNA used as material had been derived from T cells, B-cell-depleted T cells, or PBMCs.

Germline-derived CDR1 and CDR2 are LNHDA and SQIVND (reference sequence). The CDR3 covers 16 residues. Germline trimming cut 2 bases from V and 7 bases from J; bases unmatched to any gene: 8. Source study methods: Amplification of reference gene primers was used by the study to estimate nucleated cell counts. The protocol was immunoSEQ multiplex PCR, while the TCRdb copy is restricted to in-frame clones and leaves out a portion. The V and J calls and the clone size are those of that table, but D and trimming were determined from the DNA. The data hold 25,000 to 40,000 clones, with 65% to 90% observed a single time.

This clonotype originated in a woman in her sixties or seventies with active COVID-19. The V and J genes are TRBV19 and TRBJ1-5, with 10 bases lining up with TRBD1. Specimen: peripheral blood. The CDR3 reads CASSIRTGTGVQPQHF. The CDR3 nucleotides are TGTGCCAGTAGTATACGAACCGGGACAGGGGTCCAGCCCCAGCATTTT.